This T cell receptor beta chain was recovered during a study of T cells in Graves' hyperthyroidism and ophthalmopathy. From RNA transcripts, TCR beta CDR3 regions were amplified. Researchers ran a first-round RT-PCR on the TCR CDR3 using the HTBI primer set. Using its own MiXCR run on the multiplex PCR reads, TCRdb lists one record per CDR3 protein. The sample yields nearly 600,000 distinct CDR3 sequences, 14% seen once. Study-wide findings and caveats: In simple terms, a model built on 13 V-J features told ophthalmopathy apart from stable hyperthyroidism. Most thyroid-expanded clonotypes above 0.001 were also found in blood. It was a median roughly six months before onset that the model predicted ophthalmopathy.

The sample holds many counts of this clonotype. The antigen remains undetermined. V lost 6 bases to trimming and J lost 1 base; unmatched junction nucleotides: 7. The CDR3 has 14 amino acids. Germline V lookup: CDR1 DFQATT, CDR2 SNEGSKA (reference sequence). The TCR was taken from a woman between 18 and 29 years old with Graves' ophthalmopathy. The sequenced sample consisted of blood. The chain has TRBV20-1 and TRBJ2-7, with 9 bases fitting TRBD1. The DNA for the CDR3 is TGCAGTGCGCCGGACAGGGGAGCATCCTACGAGCAGTACTTC. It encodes CSAPDRGASYEQYF.